This T cell receptor beta chain came from a study of blood T cells in healthy people across ages. This clonotype was detected only a few times. Its specificity is unknown. Broader study findings: CMV status of donors was unknown, possibly confounding expanded clonotype changes. Greater diversity and more naive CD4+ cells were seen in long-lived donors than in aged donors.

Combining a sample-barcoded 5' primer with a J-beta primer mix, a second PCR ran for 7 to 11 cycles. With 12 random nucleotides, a template-switch adaptor tagged each individual cDNA molecule. TCRdb re-analysed the 5' RACE reads in MiXCR, keeping a single row per CDR3 protein. Found here are approximately 780,000 distinct CDR3 sequences, roughly 25% of them singletons; the top ten hold over 2.5%. These data also formed part of another study, on T cells of mothers and their children. From that paper: Amplification in the second PCR used the M1S primer, which added sample barcodes and 2-4 random nucleotides.

The receptor comes from a boy younger than 18 in good health. Sequencing input: blood.

The DNA of the CDR3 is TGTGCCAGTACTGGTCAGGGCACAGGGCTCATTGGAGGCTATGGCTACACCTTC. It translates to CASTGQGTGLIGGYGYTF. The chain employs TRBV19 and TRBJ1-2, with a possible D match to TRBD1 (6 bases). V lost 7 bases, J lost 4 bases, and 28 bases lay in between. CDR1 LNHDA and CDR2 SQIVND come from the germline V gene (reference sequence). The CDR3 has 18 amino acids.